These T cell receptor beta chains were read from a single sample in a study of vaccination effects on CD4 cells after COVID-19. Which antigens these TCRs recognize remains unknown. Sequencing was performed with immunoSEQ multiplex PCR; in TCRdb, only in-frame clones are kept and a portion is missing. This table has nearly 45,000 clones, approximately 70% appearing once. Sequenced material: CD4+ T cells from PBMCs cultured with a peptide pool, taken before COVID-19 vaccination. These receptors were obtained from a human donor who had a prior SARS-CoV-2 infection. Each CDR3 is given with its conserved first and last residue. D genes are given only for firm matches. Clone size is not always given. Where it is, it says once, few, many or a class for expanded clones.

>TRBJ2-2|TRBV18|.|.
TGTGCCAGCTCACCCCCGTCGAACACCGGGGAGCTGTTTTTT
CASSPPSNTGELFF
>TRBJ1-2|TRBV6-1|.|.
TGTGCCAGCAGTGAGACTTACGGGCAGCCGGTCTATGGCTACACCTTC
CASSETYGQPVYGYTF
>TRBJ2-1|TRBV24-1|.|.
TGTGCCACCAGTGACTCACTAGCTTCGGATGAGCAGTTCTTC
CATSDSLASDEQFF
>TRBJ2-5|TRBV11-2|.|.
TGTGCCAGCAGCCTAAGAATTAATGAGGAGACCCAGTACTTC
CASSLRINEETQYF
>TRBJ2-2|TRBV7-8|TRBD2|few
TGTGCCAGCAGCCCGAAAGGACTAGTCCGGGCCGGGGAGCTGTTTTTT
CASSPKGLVRAGELFF
>TRBJ2-1|TRBV2|.|.
TGTGCCAGCAGTGTTCTTAATTCGGAGCAGTTCTTC
CASSVLNSEQFF
>TRBJ1-1|TRBV2|.|.
TGTGCCAGCAGTGATATCTCGAACACTGAAGCTTTCTTT
CASSDISNTEAFF
>TRBJ2-3|TRBV6-2/TRBV6-3|.|.
TGTGCCAGCAGTCCCCAGGACCTGGGGCACACAGATACGCAGTATTTT
CASSPQDLGHTDTQYF
>TRBJ1-3|TRBV7-9|.|few
TGTGCCAGCAGCCTTTCCCACTCTGGAAACACCATATATTTT
CASSLSHSGNTIYF
>TRBJ2-3|TRBV7-9|.|.
TGTGCCAGCAGCTTTTTTGGGGGACGAGCCTACACAGATACGCAGTATTTT
CASSFFGGRAYTDTQYF
>TRBJ2-2|TRBV11-2|TRBD2|.
TGTGCCAGCAGCTCGGGACTAGGGCAAACCGGGGAGCTGTTTTTT
CASSSGLGQTGELFF
>TRBJ2-1|TRBV13|.|few
TGTGCCAGCAGCCCCACCCTAGCGCATGAGCAGTTCTTC
CASSPTLAHEQFF
>TRBJ2-3|TRBV7-2|.|.
TGTGCCAGCAGCTCCAGGGCTGGTACGCAGTATTTT
CASSSRAGTQYF
>TRBJ2-3|TRBV15|.|once
TGTGCCACCAGACTAACATCTTCCACAGATACGCAGTATTTT
CATRLTSSTDTQYF
>TRBJ2-1|TRBV9|TRBD1|.
TGTGCCAGCAGCGGGTTGGGTGGGGACAGCTCCTACAATGAGCAGTTCTTC
CASSGLGGDSSYNEQFF
>TRBJ2-5|TRBV7-8|.|.
TGTGCCAGCAGACAGACAGGCGGGGAGACCCAGTACTTC
CASRQTGGETQYF
>TRBJ1-3|TRBV19|TRBD1|.
TGTGCCAGTAGTATAACAGGGGGCTCTGGAAACACCATATATTTT
CASSITGGSGNTIYF
>TRBJ2-2|TRBV12-3/TRBV12-4|.|.
TGTGCCAGCAGTACAAATCATGCCGGGGAGCTGTTTTTT
CASSTNHAGELFF
>TRBJ1-5|TRBV1|.|.
TGCACCAGCAGCCAAGATTCGGACTTAGAGTTTCGGGGAGGGAGCAATCAGCCCCAGCATTTT
CTSSQDSDLEFRGGSNQPQHF
>TRBJ2-1|TRBV6-2/TRBV6-3|TRBD1|.
TGTGCCAGCAGCCCCCTCTGGGGACAGGGGGCCAATGAGCAGTTCTTC
CASSPLWGQGANEQFF
>TRBJ2-3|TRBV9|.|once
TGTGCCAGCAGCAAAAGTGGCGGGCCCGGCGGGCAGTATTTT
CASSKSGGPGGQYF
>TRBJ2-3|TRBV18|TRBD1|once
TGTGCCAGCTCCCGACAGGGGGCGCTGGATACGCAGTATTTT
CASSRQGALDTQYF
>TRBJ2-1|TRBV5-1|.|few
TGCGCCAGCAGCTTGGACCTTTACTACAATGAGCAGTTCTTC
CASSLDLYYNEQFF
>TRBJ1-1|TRBV6-5|.|.
TGTGCCAGCAGCTATGTGGCGGGCACTGAAGCTTTCTTT
CASSYVAGTEAFF
>TRBJ2-1|TRBV9|.|.
TGTGCCAGCAGCGTAGTGGGAGCCAATGAGCAGTTCTTC
CASSVVGANEQFF
>TRBJ1-5|TRBV6-5|TRBD1|.
TGTGCCAGCAGAAGGACAGGGTTTAGCAATCAGCCCCAGCATTTT
CASRRTGFSNQPQHF
>TRBJ2-2|TRBV18|TRBD1|few
TGTGCCAGCCGGACAGGAAAGAACACCGGGGAGCTGTTTTTT
CASRTGKNTGELFF
>TRBJ1-5|TRBV19|.|.
TGTGCCAGTAGTACCCGGACGGGGGACAGCAATCAGCCCCAGCATTTT
CASSTRTGDSNQPQHF
>TRBJ1-2|TRBV5-5|TRBD1|.
TGTGCCAGCAGCTTAATCCTGACAGGGGGAGGCTATGGCTACACCTTC
CASSLILTGGGYGYTF
>TRBJ2-7|TRBV6-1|TRBD1|.
TGTGCCAGCAGTGAACCGGGACAGGGGGCCTACGAGCAGTACTTC
CASSEPGQGAYEQYF
>TRBJ2-3|TRBV11-3|.|.
TGTGCCAGCAGCTTAGTGGGGGGAGCAGATACGCAGTATTTT
CASSLVGGADTQYF
>TRBJ2-7|TRBV6-5|.|.
TGTGCCAGCACCCCCTCTCTCGTAAAATACGAGCAGTACTTC
CASTPSLVKYEQYF
>TRBJ2-1|TRBV7-9|TRBD2|.
TGTGCCAGCAGCCCGGACACCACTAGCGGGGATCGGCAGTTCTTC
CASSPDTTSGDRQFF
>TRBJ2-7|TRBV10-3|.|.
TGTGCCATCAGCCGTTCCTCGGGGCGAAGCTCCTACGAGCAGTACTTC
CAISRSSGRSSYEQYF
>TRBJ2-1|TRBV7-8|.|few
TGTGCCAGCAGCTCCCGACTGCTGACAGTTTTTGGTGAGCAGTTCTTC
CASSSRLLTVFGEQFF
>TRBJ2-5|TRBV7-2|TRBD2|.
TGTGCCAGCAGCTTAGAGAGCGGGAGCGGGACCCAGTACTTC
CASSLESGSGTQYF
>TRBJ2-5|TRBV4-2|.|.
TGTGCCAGCAGCCAAGATGGAGGGGGAATGAAGACCCAGTACTTC
CASSQDGGGMKTQYF
>TRBJ2-5|TRBV9|.|.
TGTGCCAGCAGCGAAAGCGGCCAAGAGACCCAGTACTTC
CASSESGQETQYF
>TRBJ1-5|TRBV19|TRBD1|.
TGTGCCAGTAGGCCGGGACAGCTAGCAGGGTATAGCAATCAGCCCCAGCATTTT
CASRPGQLAGYSNQPQHF
>TRBJ2-7|TRBV7-3|TRBD1|once
TGTGCCAGCAGCTTTCAAGGGACAGGGGGTTTCGAGCAGTACTTC
CASSFQGTGGFEQYF
>TRBJ1-5|TRBV10-3|.|.
TGTGCCATCCCCTCCGACAGCGCTTTGAATCAGCCCCAGCATTTT
CAIPSDSALNQPQHF
>TRBJ1-3|TRBV5-5|.|.
TGTGCCAGCAGCTGGGCGGACACTAGCTCTGGAAACACCATATATTTT
CASSWADTSSGNTIYF